A selection of T cell receptor beta chains follows, all from one sample in a study of cytomegalovirus exposure and HLA in healthy donors. Clones were sequenced by immunoSEQ multiplex PCR, and TCRdb holds only the in-frame ones, with some missing. The sample yields more than 150,000 clones, about 77% seen once. The material sequenced was PBMCs. Every receptor here comes from a woman in her twenties or thirties in good health and CMV-seropositive. Both conserved end residues are part of each CDR3. A D gene is named only where the DNA matches it firmly. A row's size may be missing; if present it is once, few, many or a size class.

DNA | CDR3 | D | J | size | V
TGTGCCAGCAGCCTTAGCGGGATTAAGGGTGAGCAGTTCTTC | CASSLSGIKGEQFF | TRBD2 | TRBJ2-1 | few | TRBV6-5
TGTGCCAGCAGTGATGGCAGGGTAAGCAATCAGCCCCAGCATTTT | CASSDGRVSNQPQHF | - | TRBJ1-5 | - | TRBV2
TGTGCCAGTAGCAGGACAGAGCAAGAGACCCAGTACTTC | CASSRTEQETQYF | - | TRBJ2-5 | - | TRBV19
TGTGCCAGCAGTGAAGGGGGACTAGCGGGCCCTCGGATGGGGACGCAGTATTTT | CASSEGGLAGPRMGTQYF | TRBD2 | TRBJ2-3 | - | TRBV2
TGTGCCAGCAGAGGCGGAAACCCTGAAGCTTTCTTT | CASRGGNPEAFF | - | TRBJ1-1 | - | TRBV6-6
TGCGCCAGCAGCTTTACACGACTAGCGGGAGGGCCTAACCACGAGCAGTACTTC | CASSFTRLAGGPNHEQYF | TRBD2 | TRBJ2-7 | - | TRBV5-1
TGTGCCAGCAGCTTTCGGACAGGGTATGGCTACACCTTC | CASSFRTGYGYTF | TRBD1 | TRBJ1-2 | - | TRBV7-2
TGCGCCAGCAGCCTCGGGACAGCTAACTATGGCTACACCTTC | CASSLGTANYGYTF | TRBD1 | TRBJ1-2 | - | TRBV5-1
TGCGCCAGCAGCTTGTCTCCGAGCTCCTACGAGCAGTACTTC | CASSLSPSSYEQYF | - | TRBJ2-7 | - | TRBV5-1
TGTGCCAGCAGCCAAGCTGGGGGACAGGGGGCTGGCTATGGCTACACCTTC | CASSQAGGQGAGYGYTF | TRBD1 | TRBJ1-2 | - | TRBV14
TGTGCCAGCCGGGGAGAGTATAATTCACCCCTCCACTTT | CASRGEYNSPLHF | - | TRBJ1-6 | - | TRBV27
TGTGCCAGCAGCTCACAGGGGCCCGGGGACTACGAGCAGTACTTC | CASSSQGPGDYEQYF | TRBD1 | TRBJ2-7 | - | TRBV5-6
TGTGCCAGCAGCCGTGTAATGAACAACCCGTCGGGGGAGCAGTACTTC | CASSRVMNNPSGEQYF | - | TRBJ2-7 | few | TRBV7-6
TGTGCCAGCAGCGTTGTAGTGGGGGGAGAGACCCAGTACTTC | CASSVVVGGETQYF | - | TRBJ2-5 | - | TRBV9